This section outlines one T cell receptor beta chain sequence together with its context. Its antigen remains unidentified. TCRdb re-called the 5' RACE reads; one entry per CDR3 protein, DNA not given. The repertoire table contains roughly 320,000 distinct CDR3 sequences. This sample stems from a study of monozygotic twins with inflammatory bowel disease. CDR3 length equals 14 residues. CDR1 and CDR2 from the germline V gene are MNHEY and SVGEGT. Findings and limits, study-wide: Versus healthy twins, IBD patients showed fewer clonotypes shared with others, especially with disease activity.

The clonotype originates from a human donor with ulcerative colitis or Crohn's disease, or a healthy co-twin of an affected twin (not recorded which). The chain joins TRBV6-2 or TRBV6-3 to TRBJ1-2. Sequences were obtained from blood. CDR3 in amino acids: CASSPGRAGRGYTF.